Listed below are T cell receptor beta chains from one sample, sequenced in a study of early T cells in non-severe SARS-CoV-2 infection. TCRdb re-called the 5' RACE reads through MiXCR, storing one row per CDR3 protein. This sample has around 55,000 distinct CDR3 sequences, with roughly 12% found just once. The source material was whole blood. Receptors originate from an adult who was a healthcare worker with PCR-confirmed SARS-CoV-2 infection or an uninfected control (not recorded which). Both conserved end residues are part of each CDR3. Each record gives: J gene, clone size, V gene, D gene, CDR3 protein, CDR3 DNA. The D gene is left open where the match is weak. Rows may omit the clone size; those that give it use once, few, many or a size class.

TRBJ2-1,NA,TRBV28,TRBD2,CASIEGTSGRDYNEQFF,TGTGCCAGCATTGAAGGGACTAGCGGGAGGGATTACAATGAGCAGTTCTTC
TRBJ2-1,medium-sized,TRBV19,TRBD2,CASDSGSGNEQFF,TGTGCCAGTGATAGCGGGAGTGGCAATGAGCAGTTCTTC
TRBJ2-7,many,TRBV2,TRBD1,CASSGQGIWEQYF,TGTGCCAGCAGCGGACAGGGGATCTGGGAGCAGTACTTC
TRBJ2-7,many,TRBV28,NA,CASSVASRGTYEEQYF,TGTGCCAGCAGTGTCGCTAGCAGGGGAACATACGAGGAGCAGTACTTC
TRBJ1-1,many,TRBV15,TRBD1,CATGAGTGGRSEAFF,TGTGCCACTGGGGCGGGGACAGGGGGCCGTAGTGAAGCTTTCTTT
TRBJ2-3,many,TRBV20-1,TRBD2,CSADGTSGRGGTDTQYF,TGCAGTGCCGATGGGACTAGCGGGAGGGGCGGCACAGATACGCAGTATTTT
TRBJ2-7,NA,TRBV28,NA,CASSPATGHSYEQYF,TGTGCCAGCAGTCCCGCGACTGGGCACTCCTACGAGCAGTACTTC
TRBJ2-1,many,TRBV6-2/TRBV6-3,NA,CASSYSPSTGLYNEQFF,TGTGCCAGCAGTTACTCCCCTTCAACAGGGCTTTACAATGAGCAGTTCTTC
TRBJ1-5,few,TRBV2,TRBD1,CASSGGQGAVGNQPQHF,TGTGCCAGCAGTGGAGGGCAGGGGGCAGTTGGAAATCAGCCCCAGCATTTT
TRBJ2-7,NA,TRBV5-1,NA,CASSSGDHKLGEQYF,TGCGCCAGCAGCTCGGGGGATCATAAATTGGGAGAGCAGTACTTC
TRBJ2-1,many,TRBV7-2,NA,CASSSLFGDSSYNEQFF,TGTGCCAGCAGCTCCCTCTTTGGGGATAGCTCCTACAATGAGCAGTTCTTC
TRBJ2-2,many,TRBV13,TRBD2,CASSLSLRLAESNTGELFF,TGTGCCAGCAGCTTGAGCCTTCGACTAGCGGAGTCGAACACCGGGGAGCTGTTTTTT
TRBJ2-7,many,TRBV28,TRBD1,CASSLLGTGSYEQYF,TGTGCCAGCAGTTTATTGGGGACAGGTTCCTACGAGCAGTACTTC
TRBJ2-3,few,TRBV27,NA,CASSSSLSPNTQYF,TGTGCCAGCAGTTCCTCCCTGTCCCCGAATACGCAGTATTTT
TRBJ1-1,NA,TRBV30,TRBD1,CAWSKTGVNTEAFF,TGTGCCTGGAGTAAAACAGGGGTTAACACTGAAGCTTTCTTT
TRBJ1-1,many,TRBV27,NA,CASSFNPESEAFF,TGTGCCAGCAGTTTCAATCCCGAGTCTGAAGCTTTCTTT